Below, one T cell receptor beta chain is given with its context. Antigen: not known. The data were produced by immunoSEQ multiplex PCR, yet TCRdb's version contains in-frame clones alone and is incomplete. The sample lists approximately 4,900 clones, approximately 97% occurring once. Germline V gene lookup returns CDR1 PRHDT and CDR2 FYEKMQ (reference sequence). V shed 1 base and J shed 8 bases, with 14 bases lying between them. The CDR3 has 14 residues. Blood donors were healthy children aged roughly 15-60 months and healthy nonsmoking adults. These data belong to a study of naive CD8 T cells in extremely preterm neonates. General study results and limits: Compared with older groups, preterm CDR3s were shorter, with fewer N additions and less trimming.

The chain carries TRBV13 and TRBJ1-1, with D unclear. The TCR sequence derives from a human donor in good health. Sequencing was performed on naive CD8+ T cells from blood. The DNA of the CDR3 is TGTGCCAGCAGCTTAGATGGGAGACGAAACGAAGCTTTCTTT. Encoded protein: CASSLDGRRNEAFF. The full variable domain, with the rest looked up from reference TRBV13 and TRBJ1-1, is AAGVIQSPRHLIKEKRETATLKCYPIPRHDTVYWYQQGPGQDPQFLISFYEKMQSDKGSIPDRFSAQQFSDYHSELNMSSLELGDSALYFCASSLDGRRNEAFFGQGTRLTVV.